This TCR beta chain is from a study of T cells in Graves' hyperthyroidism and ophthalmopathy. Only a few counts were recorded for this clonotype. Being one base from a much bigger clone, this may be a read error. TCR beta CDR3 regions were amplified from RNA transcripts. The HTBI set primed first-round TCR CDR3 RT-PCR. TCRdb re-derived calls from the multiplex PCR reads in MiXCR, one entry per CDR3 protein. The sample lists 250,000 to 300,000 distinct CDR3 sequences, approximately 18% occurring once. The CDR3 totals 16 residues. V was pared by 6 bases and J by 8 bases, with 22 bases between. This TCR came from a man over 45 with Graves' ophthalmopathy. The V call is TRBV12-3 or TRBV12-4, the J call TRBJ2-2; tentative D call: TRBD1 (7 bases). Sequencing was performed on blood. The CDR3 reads CASSPLGAGGLGELFF. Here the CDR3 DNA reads TGTGCCAGCAGCCCTCTCGGGGCAGGGGGGCTTGGGGAGCTGTTTTTT.